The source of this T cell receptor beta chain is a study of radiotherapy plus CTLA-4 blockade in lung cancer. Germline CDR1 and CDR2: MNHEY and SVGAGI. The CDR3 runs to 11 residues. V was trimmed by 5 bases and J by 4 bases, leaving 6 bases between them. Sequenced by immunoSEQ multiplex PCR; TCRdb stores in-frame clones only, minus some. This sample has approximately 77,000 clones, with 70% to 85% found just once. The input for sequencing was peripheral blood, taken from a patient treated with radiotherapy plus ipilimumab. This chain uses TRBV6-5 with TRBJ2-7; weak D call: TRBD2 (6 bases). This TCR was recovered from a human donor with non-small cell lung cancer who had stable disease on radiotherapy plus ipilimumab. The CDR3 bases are TGTGCCAGCAGTCGGGGGTACGAGCAGTACTTC. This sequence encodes CASSRGYEQYF.